The 4 T cell receptor beta chains reported below all come from one sample, sequenced in a study of T cells after somatic rescue of genetic block. Only in-frame clones appear in the TCRdb table, and some are missing; sequencing was by immunoSEQ multiplex PCR. The profile covers 13,000 to 15,000 clones, with 72% appearing a single time and 11% to 15% taken by the ten largest. Specimen: peripheral blood mononuclear cells (PBMCs). The source of these receptors is a boy between 10 and 17 years old.

The chain carries TRBV29-1 and TRBJ1-1; D is uncertain. V lost 3 bases and J lost 8, with 10 bases in between. Germline assignment: CDR1 SQVTM and CDR2 ANQGSEA. The CDR3 runs 11 residues. The CDR3 here is CSVDRAGEAFF. In nucleotides, the CDR3 is TGCAGCGTTGATCGGGCGGGCGAAGCTTTCTTT.

The CDR3, as DNA: TGTGCCAGCAGCTTATCCGCAAACATTCAGTACTTC. Its translation: CASSLSANIQYF. V is TRBV11-2 and J is TRBJ2-4; D ambiguous. This CDR3 comprises 12 residues. CDR1 SGHAT and CDR2 FQNNGV come from the germline V gene. V was cut by 2 bases and J by 6 bases, with 5 bases left in between. The entire variable domain, with the rest obtained from reference TRBV11-2 and TRBJ2-4, is as follows: EAGVAQSPRYKIIEKRQSVAFWCNPISGHATLYWYQQILGQGPKLLIQFQNNGVVDDSQLPKDRFSAERLKGVDSTLKIQPAKLEDSAVYLCASSLSANIQYFGAGTRLSVL.

This clone was found a few times. V and J are TRBV28 and TRBJ2-7; D call uncertain. The CDR3 sequence is 13 residues long. The V end was cut by 5 bases, the J end by 2 bases, with 10 bases between. CDR1 MDHEN and CDR2 SYDVKM come from the germline V gene. This CDR3 reads CASSLRATYEQYF. The CDR3 DNA reads as TGTGCCAGCAGTCTCCGGGCGACCTACGAGCAGTACTTC.

The chain links TRBV5-1 to TRBJ1-2, with 7 nucleotides matching TRBD1. CDR3 length: 14 residues. Trimming at V came to 3 bases and at J to 7 bases, leaving 9 bases not matched to a gene. The germline V gene has CDR1 SGHRS and CDR2 YFSETQ. The CDR3 coding sequence is TGCGCCAGCAGCTACGGACAGGCATCAGGTGGCTACACCTTC. Protein sequence: CASSYGQASGGYTF.